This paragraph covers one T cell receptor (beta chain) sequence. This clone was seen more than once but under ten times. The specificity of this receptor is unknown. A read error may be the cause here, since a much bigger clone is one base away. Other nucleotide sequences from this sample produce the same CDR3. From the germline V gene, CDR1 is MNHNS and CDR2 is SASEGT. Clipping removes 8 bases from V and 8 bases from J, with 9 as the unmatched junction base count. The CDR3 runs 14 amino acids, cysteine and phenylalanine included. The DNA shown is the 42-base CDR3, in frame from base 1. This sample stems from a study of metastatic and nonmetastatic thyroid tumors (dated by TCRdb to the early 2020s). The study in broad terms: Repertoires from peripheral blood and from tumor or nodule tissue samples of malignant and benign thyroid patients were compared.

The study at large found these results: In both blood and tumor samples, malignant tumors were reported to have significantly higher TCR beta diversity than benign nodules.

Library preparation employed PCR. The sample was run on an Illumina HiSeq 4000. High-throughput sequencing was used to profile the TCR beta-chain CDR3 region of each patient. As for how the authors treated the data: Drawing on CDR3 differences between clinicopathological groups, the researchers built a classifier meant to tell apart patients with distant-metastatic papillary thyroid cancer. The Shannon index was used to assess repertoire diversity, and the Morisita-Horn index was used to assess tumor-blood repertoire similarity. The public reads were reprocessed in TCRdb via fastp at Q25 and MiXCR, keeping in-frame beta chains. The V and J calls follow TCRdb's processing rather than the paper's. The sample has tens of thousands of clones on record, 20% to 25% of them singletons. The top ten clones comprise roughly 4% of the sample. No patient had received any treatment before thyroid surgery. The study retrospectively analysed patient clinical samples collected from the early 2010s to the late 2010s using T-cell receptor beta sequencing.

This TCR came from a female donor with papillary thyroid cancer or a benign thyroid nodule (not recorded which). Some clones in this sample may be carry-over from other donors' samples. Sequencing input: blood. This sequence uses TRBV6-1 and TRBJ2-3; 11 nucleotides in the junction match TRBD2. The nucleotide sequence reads TGTGCCAGCGGGACTAGCGGTGGGGGAGGTACGCAGTATTTT. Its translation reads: CASGTSGGGGTQYF.